The text below deals with one TCR beta chain. The antigen is undetermined. The data were taken from a study of cytomegalovirus exposure and HLA in healthy donors. Overall study findings and caveats: A list of 150 to 200 TCR beta chains associated with cytomegalovirus was given.

The table came from immunoSEQ multiplex PCR; TCRdb's copy has only in-frame clones and leaves some out. The table records hundreds of thousands of clones, about 90% of them present only once. Trimming cost V 6 bases and J 2 bases, with 14 bases left between them. CDR1 MNHEY and CDR2 SVGAGI come from the germline V gene. The CDR3 covers 14 residues. Material: PBMCs. The TCR was taken from a man in his late teens or twenties in good health and CMV-seropositive. The chain is built from TRBV6-5 and TRBJ2-7; D not certain. The CDR3, as DNA: TGTGCCAGCAGCCCAGTTGTTGGTCCCTACGAGCAGTACTTC. Residues: CASSPVVGPYEQYF.